The T cell receptor beta chain described here comes from a study of blood T cell repertoires in COVID-19. Between the trimmed V and J ends, which lost 4 bases and 1 base, there was a span of 29 bases. Germline V gene data show CDR1 as LGHDT and CDR2 as YNNKEL (reference sequence). This CDR3 contains 22 residues. Clones were read by immunoSEQ multiplex PCR, and TCRdb kept only the in-frame ones, dropping some. In the table there are roughly 67,000 clones, 76% of which are singletons. The chain has TRBV3-1 (or the pseudogene TRBV3-2) and TRBJ1-6; D is possibly TRBD1 (5 bases). Specimen: peripheral blood. The clonotype was recovered from a woman aged 45-65 years with active or convalescent COVID-19. The CDR3 region is CASSPRGRRNPGGRSYNSPLHF. The CDR3 region has the DNA TGTGCCAGCAGCCCTAGGGGTCGGCGAAATCCGGGTGGTAGGTCCTATAATTCACCCCTCCACTTT.